This entry is about one T cell receptor beta chain. The sample is drawn from a study of CD8+ T cells in alopecia areata. The authors extracted RNA and reverse transcribed it into cDNA as the sequencing template. The repertoire was sequenced with immunoSEQ multiplex PCR; TCRdb's copy has only in-frame clones and lacks some. The sample shows fewer than 200,000 clones, 67% of them seen only once. Per germline, CDR1 MGHRA and CDR2 YSYEKL. With V trimmed by 4 bases and J by 4 bases, 4 bases remained unmatched. The CDR3 has 15 residues. The chain links TRBV4-1 to TRBJ2-2; TRBD1 matches at 9 bases. Sequences were derived from CD8+ T cells sorted from blood, sampled at week 0. The clonotype comes from a human donor with alopecia areata. CDR3 protein: CASSPDRGGTGELFF. CDR3 in DNA: TGCGCCAGCAGCCCGGACAGGGGTGGCACCGGGGAGCTGTTTTTT.